This passage covers 14 T cell receptor beta chains from one sample sequenced in a study of blood T cells in healthy people across ages. It was with a sample-barcoded 5' primer and a J-beta primer mix that a second PCR of roughly 6 to 11 cycles was run. TCRdb used MiXCR to reprocess the 5' RACE reads, holding one entry per CDR3 protein. The sample lists fewer than 950,000 distinct CDR3 sequences, approximately 35% occurring once. Material for sequencing was blood. All receptors derive from a young man in good health.

This clonotype was found a few times. The V and J genes are TRBV12-3 or TRBV12-4 and TRBJ2-2; the match to TRBD2 covers 10 bases. CDR3 length: 15 amino acids. Trimming cost V 6 bases and J 7 bases; bases outside gene matches: 8. CDR3 region: CASSYSGGAGGELFF. In DNA form, the CDR3 reads TGTGCCAGCAGCTACAGCGGGGGGGCAGGCGGGGAGCTGTTTTTT.

The V and J genes are TRBV11-2 and TRBJ2-3; 8 positions match TRBD2. CDR3 length: 18 amino acids. With 2 bases clipped from V and 2 bases from J, the junction kept 12 bases outside the gene matches. Germline V gives CDR1 SGHAT, CDR2 FQNNGV. The CDR3 is CASSLRPSIAGFTDTQYF. The CDR3 region has the DNA TGTGCCAGCAGCTTACGCCCCTCGATAGCGGGATTCACAGATACGCAGTATTTT.

The chain recombines TRBV5-1 with TRBJ1-1, with D hard to call. Germline CDR1 SGHRS, CDR2 YFSETQ. Trimming shortened V by 1 base and J by 4 bases, and 8 bases separated the two germline ends. This CDR3 region has 13 residues. CDR3 nucleotides: TGCGCCAGCAGCTTGCCCGGGATCACTGAAGCTTTCTTT. Its translation is CASSLPGITEAFF.

The V gene is TRBV27, the J gene TRBJ2-4; 7 positions agree with TRBD1. The CDR3 length is 14 residues. Germline CDR1 MNHEY, CDR2 SMNVEV (reference sequence). V lost 5 bases, J lost 13 bases, and 14 bases stayed unmatched. This CDR3 reads CASSEDRYQKAQYF. As DNA, the CDR3 is TGTGCCAGCAGTGAGGACAGGTATCAGAAAGCGCAGTACTTC.

In this sample, this clonotype turned up a few times. V and J are TRBV7-2 and TRBJ1-6, with D possibly being TRBD1 (5 bases). CDR3 length: 15 residues. The germline V gene encodes CDR1 SGHTA and CDR2 FQGNSA. Between the trimmed V and J ends, which lost 3 bases and 7 bases, there was a span of 13 bases. The CDR3 bases are TGTGCCAGCAGCTTCGGGGCATACCTCAATTCACCCCTCCACTTT. Amino acids: CASSFGAYLNSPLHF.

This chain links TRBV7-2 with TRBJ2-7, with D tentatively TRBD1 (5 bases). V was shortened by 2 bases and J by 7 bases, with 18 bases between the two germline ends. The germline V gene has CDR1 SGHTA and CDR2 FQGNSA. The CDR3 loop spans 15 amino acids. This CDR3 is CASSLSPPPDNEQYF. CDR3 in DNA: TGTGCCAGCAGCTTAAGTCCACCCCCGGACAATGAGCAGTACTTC.

This chain connects TRBV20-1 to TRBJ1-1; D uncertain. Germline V gene data show CDR1 as DFQATT and CDR2 as SNEGSKA (reference sequence). The V and J ends lost 5 bases and 0 bases respectively, with 7 bases between them. The CDR3 is 12 amino acids. The CDR3 region has the DNA TGCAGTGCTCCTACCCTGAACACTGAAGCTTTCTTT. Amino acids: CSAPTLNTEAFF.

The chain joins TRBV9 to TRBJ2-5, with D possibly being TRBD1 or TRBD2 (7 bases each). Trimming took 4 bases from V and 4 from J, leaving 29 bases between them. The CDR3 covers 19 residues. The germline CDR1 and CDR2 sequences are SGDLS and YYNGEE. The CDR3 nucleotides read TGTGCCAGCAGCCCTAGCCCAGGGGGGGGCCTCGGAATAAGAGAGACCCAGTACTTC. It is translated as CASSPSPGGGLGIRETQYF.

This sequence joins TRBV20-1 and TRBJ1-6, with TRBD1 matching over 7 bases. V shed 2 bases and J 0 bases; nucleotides not matched to a gene: 7. This CDR3 spans 17 amino acids. Germline assignment: CDR1 DFQATT and CDR2 SNEGSKA (reference sequence). CDR3 DNA sequence: TGCAGTGCTAGACCGGACAGGCCGATCTCCTATAATTCACCCCTCCACTTT. Amino acid sequence: CSARPDRPISYNSPLHF.

Remarks on this clonotype: At one boundary the junction diverges from the germline segment, which might be a read error. The chain has TRBV20-1 and TRBJ1-2; no reliable D call. The CDR3 sequence is 13 residues long. Looked up from germline, CDR1 is DFQATT and CDR2 is SNEGSKA (reference sequence). The CDR3: CGARALPFYGYTF. The CDR3 DNA sequence: TGCGGTGCTAGAGCCTTGCCCTTCTATGGCTACACCTTC.

The table lists this clonotype with many counts. V gene TRBV4-3 combines with J gene TRBJ2-1, with no clear D. The CDR3 runs 16 residues. The germline V and J ends were trimmed by 2 bases and 2 bases, with 13 bases remaining between them. Germline CDR1 and CDR2: LGHNA and YSLEER. The CDR3 region has the DNA TGCGCCAGCAGCCAACCTTCAGTTGCCCCCTACAATGAGCAGTTCTTC. Encoded protein: CASSQPSVAPYNEQFF.

This clonotype has only a few counts. The chain recombines TRBV27 with TRBJ2-3; D could derive from TRBD1 or TRBD2 (5 bases each). In germline, CDR1 is MNHEY, CDR2 SMNVEV (reference sequence). The CDR3 length is 16 residues. V lost 0 bases to trimming and J lost 8 bases, with 18 bases between them. The CDR3 nucleotides are TGTGCCAGCAGTTTATCAGGGACCCTGTCTGGTGTTACGCAGTATTTT. This gives the protein CASSLSGTLSGVTQYF.

This clonotype appeared a single time. The chain joins TRBV9 to TRBJ1-6; D is perhaps TRBD1 (6 bases). Germline V CDR1 and CDR2: SGDLS, YYNGEE. CDR3 size: 13 residues. V lost 5 bases to trimming and J lost 12 bases, with 15 bases between them. CDR3 sequence: CASSTDSRGPLHF. The CDR3 nucleotides are TGTGCCAGCAGTACGGACAGTCGCGGACCCCTCCACTTT.

This clonotype was counted only a few times. The J gene is TRBJ2-5, the V gene TRBV7-2; the match to TRBD2 covers 12 bases. V trimming: 5 bases; J trimming: 3 bases; junction bases outside the gene matches: 4. Per germline, CDR1 SGHTA and CDR2 FQGNSA. CDR3 size: 15 residues. DNA for the CDR3: TGTGCCAGCAGCCGACTAGCGGGAGAAAAAGAGACCCAGTACTTC. It encodes CASSRLAGEKETQYF.